What follows is one T cell receptor (beta chain) and its context. How the authors handled the data: Reference gene primer amplification gave estimated nucleated cell counts. Measured with immunoSEQ multiplex PCR; TCRdb has only the in-frame clones, and not every one. The DNA gave D and trimming, while V, J and clone size come from that table. The data show around 270,000 clones, 85% to 90% seen once. V shed 3 bases, J shed 6 bases, and the junction held 3 bases outside the gene matches. The length of the CDR3 is 13 residues. The source of the sample is a study of blood T cell repertoires in COVID-19. The sequenced sample consisted of peripheral blood. This receptor was obtained from a man in his forties with acute or convalescent COVID-19. The rearrangement joins TRBV12-3 or TRBV12-4 to TRBJ1-2; 8 bases fit TRBD1. The CDR3 DNA reads as TGTGCCAGCAGTTTCCGGGACAGGAATGGCTACACCTTC. This gives the protein CASSFRDRNGYTF.